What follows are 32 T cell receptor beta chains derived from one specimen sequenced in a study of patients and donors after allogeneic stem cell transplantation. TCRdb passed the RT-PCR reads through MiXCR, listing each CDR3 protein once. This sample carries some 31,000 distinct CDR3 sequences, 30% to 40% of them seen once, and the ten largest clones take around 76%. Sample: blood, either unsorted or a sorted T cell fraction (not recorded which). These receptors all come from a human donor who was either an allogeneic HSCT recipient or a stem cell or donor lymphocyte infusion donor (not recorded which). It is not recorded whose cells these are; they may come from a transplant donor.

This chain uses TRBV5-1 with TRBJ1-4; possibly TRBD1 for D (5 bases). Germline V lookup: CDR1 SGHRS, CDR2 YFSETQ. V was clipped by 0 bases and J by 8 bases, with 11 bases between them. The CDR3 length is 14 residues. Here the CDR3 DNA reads TGCGCCAGCAGCTTGGAGGGGCAGGACGAAAAACTGTTTTTT. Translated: CASSLEGQDEKLFF.

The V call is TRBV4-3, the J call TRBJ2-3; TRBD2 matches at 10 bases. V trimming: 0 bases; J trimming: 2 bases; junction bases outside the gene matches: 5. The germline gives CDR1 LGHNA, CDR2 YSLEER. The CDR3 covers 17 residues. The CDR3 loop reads CASSQDRTSGVTDTQYF. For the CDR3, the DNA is TGCGCCAGCAGCCAAGATCGTACTAGCGGGGTCACAGATACGCAGTATTTT.

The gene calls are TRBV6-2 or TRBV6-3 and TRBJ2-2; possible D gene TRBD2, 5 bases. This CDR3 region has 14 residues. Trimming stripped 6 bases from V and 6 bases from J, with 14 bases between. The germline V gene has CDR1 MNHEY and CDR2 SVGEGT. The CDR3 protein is CASRVVRAAGELFF. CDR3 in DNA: TGTGCCAGCAGAGTTGTGCGGGCCGCCGGGGAGCTGTTTTTT.

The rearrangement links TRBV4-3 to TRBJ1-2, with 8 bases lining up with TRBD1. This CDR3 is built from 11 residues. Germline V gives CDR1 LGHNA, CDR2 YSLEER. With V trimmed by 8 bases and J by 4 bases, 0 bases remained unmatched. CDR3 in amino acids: CASGTGYGYTF. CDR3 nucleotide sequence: TGCGCCAGCGGGACAGGCTATGGCTACACCTTC.

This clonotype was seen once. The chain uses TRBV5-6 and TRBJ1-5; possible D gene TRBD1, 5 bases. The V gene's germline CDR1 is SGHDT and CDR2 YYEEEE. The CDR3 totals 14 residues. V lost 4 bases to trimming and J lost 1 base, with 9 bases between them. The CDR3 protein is CASSEGVSNQPQHF. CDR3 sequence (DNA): TGTGCCAGCAGCGAAGGGGTGAGCAATCAGCCCCAGCATTTT.

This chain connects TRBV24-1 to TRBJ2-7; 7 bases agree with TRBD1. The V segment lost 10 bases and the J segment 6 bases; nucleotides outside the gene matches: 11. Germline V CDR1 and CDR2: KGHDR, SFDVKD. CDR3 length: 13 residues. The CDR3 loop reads CATEPGQKFEQYV. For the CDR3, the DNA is TGTGCCACTGAACCGGGACAGAAGTTCGAGCAGTACGTC.

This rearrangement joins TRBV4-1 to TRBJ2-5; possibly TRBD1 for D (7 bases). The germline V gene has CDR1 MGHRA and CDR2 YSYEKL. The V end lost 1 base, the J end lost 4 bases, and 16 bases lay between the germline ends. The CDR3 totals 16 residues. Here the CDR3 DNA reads TGCGCCAGCAGCCAAGCCGACAGGGACTTTGCAGAGACCCAGTACTTC. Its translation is CASSQADRDFAETQYF.

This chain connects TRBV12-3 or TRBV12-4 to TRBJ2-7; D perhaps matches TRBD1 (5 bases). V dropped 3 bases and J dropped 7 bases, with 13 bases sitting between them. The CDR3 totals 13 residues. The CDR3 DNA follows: TGTGCCAGCAGTTTTCGGGCAGGGCTAGAGCAGTACTTC. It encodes CASSFRAGLEQYF.

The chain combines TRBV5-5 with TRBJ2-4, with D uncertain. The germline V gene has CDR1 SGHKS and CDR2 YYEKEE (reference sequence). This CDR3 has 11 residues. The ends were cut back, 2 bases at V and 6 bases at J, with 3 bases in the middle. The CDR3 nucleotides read TGTGCCAGCAGCTTTTTAAACATTCAGTACTTC. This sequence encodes CASSFLNIQYF.

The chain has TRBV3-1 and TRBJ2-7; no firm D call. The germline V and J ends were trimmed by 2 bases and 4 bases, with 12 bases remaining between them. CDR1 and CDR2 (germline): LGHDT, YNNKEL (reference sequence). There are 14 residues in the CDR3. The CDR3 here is CASSQPGRLYEQYV. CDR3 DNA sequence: TGTGCCAGCAGCCAACCCGGACGGTTATACGAGCAGTACGTC.

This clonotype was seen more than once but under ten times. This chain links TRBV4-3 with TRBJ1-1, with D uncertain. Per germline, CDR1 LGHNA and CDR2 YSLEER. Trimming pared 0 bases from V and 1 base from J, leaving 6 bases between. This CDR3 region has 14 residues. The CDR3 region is CASSQDYTNTEAFF. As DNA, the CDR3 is TGCGCCAGCAGCCAAGATTATACGAACACTGAAGCTTTCTTT.

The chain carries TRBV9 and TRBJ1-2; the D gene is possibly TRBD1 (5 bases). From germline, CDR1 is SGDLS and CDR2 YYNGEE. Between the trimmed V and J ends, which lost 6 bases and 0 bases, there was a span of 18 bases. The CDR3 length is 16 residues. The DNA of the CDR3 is TGTGCCAGCACTGAGGGACGCGGCCGGACTAACTATGGCTACACCTTC. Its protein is CASTEGRGRTNYGYTF.

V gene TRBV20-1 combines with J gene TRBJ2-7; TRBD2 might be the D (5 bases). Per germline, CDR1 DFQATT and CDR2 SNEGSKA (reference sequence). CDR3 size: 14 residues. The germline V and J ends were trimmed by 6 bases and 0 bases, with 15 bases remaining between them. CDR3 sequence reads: CSARGPGSSYEQYF. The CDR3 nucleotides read TGCAGTGCCCGAGGACCTGGGAGCTCCTACGAGCAGTACTTC.

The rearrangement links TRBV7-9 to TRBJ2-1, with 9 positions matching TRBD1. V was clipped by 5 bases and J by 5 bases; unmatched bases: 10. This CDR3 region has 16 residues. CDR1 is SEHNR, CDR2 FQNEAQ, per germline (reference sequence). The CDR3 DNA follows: TGTGCCAGCAGCCTGACCGGACAGGGGTTTCACAATGAGCAGTTCTTC. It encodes CASSLTGQGFHNEQFF.

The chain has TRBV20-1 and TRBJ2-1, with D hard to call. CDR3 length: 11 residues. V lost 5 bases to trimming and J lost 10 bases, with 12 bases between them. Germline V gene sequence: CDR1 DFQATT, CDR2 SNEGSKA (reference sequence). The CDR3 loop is CSAGNPREQFF. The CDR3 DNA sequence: TGCAGTGCTGGGAATCCCAGGGAGCAGTTCTTC.

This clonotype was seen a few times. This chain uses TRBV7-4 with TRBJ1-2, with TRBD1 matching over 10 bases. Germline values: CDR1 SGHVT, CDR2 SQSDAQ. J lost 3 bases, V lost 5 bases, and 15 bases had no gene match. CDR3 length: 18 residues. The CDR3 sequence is CASSNIPSGTGEDYGYTF. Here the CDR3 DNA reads TGTGCCAGCAGCAATATACCCTCCGGGACAGGGGAAGACTATGGCTACACCTTC.

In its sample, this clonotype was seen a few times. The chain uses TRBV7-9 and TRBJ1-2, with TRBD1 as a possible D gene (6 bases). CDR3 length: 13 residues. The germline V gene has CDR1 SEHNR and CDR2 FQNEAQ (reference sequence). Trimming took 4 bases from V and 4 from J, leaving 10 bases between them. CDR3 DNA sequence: TGTGCCAGCAGCTCAGGGGACCCCTATGGCTACACCTTC. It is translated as CASSSGDPYGYTF. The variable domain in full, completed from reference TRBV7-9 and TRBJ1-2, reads DTGVSQNPRHKITKRGQNVTFRCDPISEHNRLYWYRQTLGQGPEFLTYFQNEAQLEKSRLLSDRFSAERPKGSFSTLEIQRTEQGDSAMYLCASSSGDPYGYTFGSGTRLTVV.

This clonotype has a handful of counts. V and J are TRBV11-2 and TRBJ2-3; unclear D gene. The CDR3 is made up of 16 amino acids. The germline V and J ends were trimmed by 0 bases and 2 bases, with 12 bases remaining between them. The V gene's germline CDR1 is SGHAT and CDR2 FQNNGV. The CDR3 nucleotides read TGTGCCAGCAGCTTAGACCCGCTTAATGTCACAGATACGCAGTATTTT. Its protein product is CASSLDPLNVTDTQYF.

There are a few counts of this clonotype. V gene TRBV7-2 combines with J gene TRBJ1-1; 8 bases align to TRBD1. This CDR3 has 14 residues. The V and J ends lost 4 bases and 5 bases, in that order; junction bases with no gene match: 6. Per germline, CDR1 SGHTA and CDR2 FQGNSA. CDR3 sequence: CASSSRTGLTEAFF. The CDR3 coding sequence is TGTGCCAGCAGCTCTAGGACAGGGTTGACTGAAGCTTTCTTT.

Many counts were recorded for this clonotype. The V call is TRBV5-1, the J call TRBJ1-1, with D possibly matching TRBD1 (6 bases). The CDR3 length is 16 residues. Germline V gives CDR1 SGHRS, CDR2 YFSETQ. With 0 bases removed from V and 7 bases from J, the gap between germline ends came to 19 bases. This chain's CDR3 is CASSLAGGRGGHEAFF. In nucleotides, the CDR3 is TGCGCCAGCAGCTTGGCGGGGGGGCGCGGTGGACATGAAGCTTTCTTT.

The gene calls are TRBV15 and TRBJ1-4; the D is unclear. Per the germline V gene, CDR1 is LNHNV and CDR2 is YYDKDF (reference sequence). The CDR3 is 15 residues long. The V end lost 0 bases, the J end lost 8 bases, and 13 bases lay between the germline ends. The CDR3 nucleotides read TGTGCCACCAGCAGAGATTTATACGTAGTAGAAAAACTGTTTTTT. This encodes CATSRDLYVVEKLFF.

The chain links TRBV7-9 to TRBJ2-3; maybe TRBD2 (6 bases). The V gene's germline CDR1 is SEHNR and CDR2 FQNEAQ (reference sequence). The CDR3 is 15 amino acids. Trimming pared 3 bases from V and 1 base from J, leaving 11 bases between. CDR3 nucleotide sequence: TGTGCCAGCAGCTTCCCGGCTAGCGGCACAGATACGCAGTATTTT. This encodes CASSFPASGTDTQYF.

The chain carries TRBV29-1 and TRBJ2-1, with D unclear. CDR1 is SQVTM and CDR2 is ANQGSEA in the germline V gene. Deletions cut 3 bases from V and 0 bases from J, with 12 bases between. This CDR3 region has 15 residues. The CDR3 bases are TGCAGCGTTGAGAACTCCCCGAGCTCCTACAATGAGCAGTTCTTC. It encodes CSVENSPSSYNEQFF.

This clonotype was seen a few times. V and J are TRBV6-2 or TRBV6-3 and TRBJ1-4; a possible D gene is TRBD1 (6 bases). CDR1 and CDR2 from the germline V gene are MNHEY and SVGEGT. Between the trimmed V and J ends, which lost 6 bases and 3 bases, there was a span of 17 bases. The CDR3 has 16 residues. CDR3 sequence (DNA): TGTGCCAGCAGGCCACCCCCGGGACAAGCTAATGAAAAACTGTTTTTT. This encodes CASRPPPGQANEKLFF.

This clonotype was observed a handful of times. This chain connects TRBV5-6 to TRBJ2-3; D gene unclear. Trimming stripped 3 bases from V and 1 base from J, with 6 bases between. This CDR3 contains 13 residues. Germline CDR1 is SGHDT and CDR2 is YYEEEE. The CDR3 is CASSSGRTDTQYF. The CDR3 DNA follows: TGTGCCAGCAGCTCCGGTCGCACAGATACGCAGTATTTT.

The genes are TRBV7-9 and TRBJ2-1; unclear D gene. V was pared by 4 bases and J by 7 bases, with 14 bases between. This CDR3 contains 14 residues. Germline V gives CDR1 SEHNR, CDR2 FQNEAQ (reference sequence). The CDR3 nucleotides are TGTGCCAGCAGCTACCCCGCGACGGCTAATGAGCAGTTCTTC. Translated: CASSYPATANEQFF.

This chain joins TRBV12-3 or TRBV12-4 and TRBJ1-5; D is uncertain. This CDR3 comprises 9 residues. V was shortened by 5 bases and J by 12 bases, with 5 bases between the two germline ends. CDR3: CASSPHQHF. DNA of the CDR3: TGTGCCAGCAGTCCACACCAGCATTTT.

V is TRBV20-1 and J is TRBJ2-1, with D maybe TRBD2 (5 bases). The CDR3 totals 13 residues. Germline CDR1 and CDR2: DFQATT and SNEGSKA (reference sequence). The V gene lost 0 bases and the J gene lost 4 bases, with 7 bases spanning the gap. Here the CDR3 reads CSARDPGYNEQFF. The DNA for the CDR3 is TGCAGTGCTAGAGATCCGGGGTACAATGAGCAGTTCTTC.

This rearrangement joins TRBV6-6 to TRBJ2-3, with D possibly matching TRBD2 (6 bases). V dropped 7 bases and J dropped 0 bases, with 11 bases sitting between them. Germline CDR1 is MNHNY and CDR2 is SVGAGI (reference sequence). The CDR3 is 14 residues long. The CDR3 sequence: CASKKRGSTDTQYF. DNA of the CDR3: TGTGCCAGCAAGAAACGGGGGAGCACAGATACGCAGTATTTT.

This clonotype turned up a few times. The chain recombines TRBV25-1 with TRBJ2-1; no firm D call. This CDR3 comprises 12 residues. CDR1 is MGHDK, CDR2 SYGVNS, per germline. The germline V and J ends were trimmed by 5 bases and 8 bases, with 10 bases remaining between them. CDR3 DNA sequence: TGTGCCAGCAGTCCCTCGAATGATGAGCAGTTCTTC. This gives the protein CASSPSNDEQFF.

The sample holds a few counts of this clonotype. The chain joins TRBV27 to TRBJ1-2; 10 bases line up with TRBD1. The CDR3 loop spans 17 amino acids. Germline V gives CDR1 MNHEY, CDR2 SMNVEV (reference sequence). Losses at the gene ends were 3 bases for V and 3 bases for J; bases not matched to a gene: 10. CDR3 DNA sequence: TGTGCCAGCAGTTTCCTCCGACAGGGGGCCCCCTACTATGGCTACACCTTC. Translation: CASSFLRQGAPYYGYTF.

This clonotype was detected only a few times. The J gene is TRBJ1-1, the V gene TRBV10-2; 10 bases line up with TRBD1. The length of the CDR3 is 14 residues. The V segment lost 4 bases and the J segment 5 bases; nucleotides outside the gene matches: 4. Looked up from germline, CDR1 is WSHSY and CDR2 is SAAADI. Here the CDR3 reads CASSGTGGETEAFF. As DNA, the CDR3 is TGCGCCAGCAGTGGGACAGGGGGAGAAACTGAAGCTTTCTTT.